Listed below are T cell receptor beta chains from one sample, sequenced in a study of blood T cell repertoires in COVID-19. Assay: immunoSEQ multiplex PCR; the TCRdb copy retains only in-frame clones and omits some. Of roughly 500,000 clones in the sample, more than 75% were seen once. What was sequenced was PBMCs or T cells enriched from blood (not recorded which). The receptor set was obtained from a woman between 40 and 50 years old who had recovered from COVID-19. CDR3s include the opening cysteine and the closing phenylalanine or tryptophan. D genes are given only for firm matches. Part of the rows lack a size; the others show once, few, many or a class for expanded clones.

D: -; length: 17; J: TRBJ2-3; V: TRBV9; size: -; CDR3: CASSVVSGGLGADTQYF; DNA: TGTGCCAGCAGCGTAGTGTCCGGGGGTTTGGGAGCAGATACGCAGTATTTT
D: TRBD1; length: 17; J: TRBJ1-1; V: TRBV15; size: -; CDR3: CATTDIDRALAPTEAFF; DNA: TGTGCCACCACTGATATCGACAGGGCCCTCGCCCCCACTGAAGCTTTCTTT
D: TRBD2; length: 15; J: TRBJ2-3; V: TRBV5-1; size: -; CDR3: CASRRTSLNTDTQYF; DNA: TGCGCCAGCCGAAGGACTAGTCTTAACACAGATACGCAGTATTTT
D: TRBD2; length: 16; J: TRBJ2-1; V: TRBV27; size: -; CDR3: CASFTKGAGGYNEQFF; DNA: TGTGCCAGCTTCACAAAGGGCGCGGGAGGGTACAATGAGCAGTTCTTC
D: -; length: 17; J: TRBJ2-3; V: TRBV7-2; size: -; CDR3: CASSLRFLGGGTDTQYF; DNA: TGTGCCAGCAGCTTAAGATTTTTGGGAGGGGGTACAGATACGCAGTATTTT
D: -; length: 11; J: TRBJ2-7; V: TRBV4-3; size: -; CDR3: CASSQGREQYF; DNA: TGCGCCAGCAGCCAAGGGAGGGAGCAGTACTTC
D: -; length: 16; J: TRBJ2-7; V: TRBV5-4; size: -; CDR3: CASSPGARGGDYEQYF; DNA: TGTGCCAGCAGCCCCGGGGCGCGGGGCGGGGACTACGAGCAGTACTTC
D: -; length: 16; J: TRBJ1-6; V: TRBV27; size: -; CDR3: CASRYRQGLINSPLHF; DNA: TGTGCCAGCAGATATAGACAAGGTTTAATTAATTCACCCCTCCACTTT
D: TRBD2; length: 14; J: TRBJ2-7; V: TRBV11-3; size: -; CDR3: CASSSGLAPGEQYF; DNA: TGTGCCAGCAGCTCAGGACTAGCTCCGGGCGAGCAGTACTTC
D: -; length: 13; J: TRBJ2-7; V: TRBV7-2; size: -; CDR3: CASSVSTTYEQYF; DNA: TGTGCCAGCAGCGTCAGTACTACCTACGAGCAGTACTTC
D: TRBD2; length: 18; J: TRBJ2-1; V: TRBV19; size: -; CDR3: CASSIRLAGGPGYNEQFF; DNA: TGTGCCAGTAGTATTAGACTAGCGGGAGGGCCAGGTTACAATGAGCAGTTCTTC
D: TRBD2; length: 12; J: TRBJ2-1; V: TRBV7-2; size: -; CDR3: CASSFGGDEQFF; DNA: TGTGCCAGCAGCTTTGGGGGGGATGAGCAGTTCTTC
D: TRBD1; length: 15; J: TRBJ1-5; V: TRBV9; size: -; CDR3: CASSPHGTADQPQHF; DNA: TGTGCCAGCAGCCCTCACGGGACAGCTGATCAGCCCCAGCATTTT
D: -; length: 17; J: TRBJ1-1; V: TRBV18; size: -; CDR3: CASSPQRTQGLFAEAFF; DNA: TGTGCCAGCTCACCCCAGAGGACACAGGGTTTATTCGCTGAAGCTTTCTTT
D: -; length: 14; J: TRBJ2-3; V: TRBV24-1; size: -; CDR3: CATSDPTSTDTQYF; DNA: TGTGCCACCAGTGACCCAACTAGCACAGATACGCAGTATTTT
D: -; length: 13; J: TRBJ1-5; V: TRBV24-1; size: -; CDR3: CATSDAHRQPQHF; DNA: TGTGCCACCAGTGATGCCCATCGGCAGCCCCAGCATTTT
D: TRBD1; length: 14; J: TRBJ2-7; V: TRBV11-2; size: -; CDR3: CASSSTGQIYEQYF; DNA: TGTGCCAGCAGCTCCACGGGACAGATCTACGAGCAGTACTTC
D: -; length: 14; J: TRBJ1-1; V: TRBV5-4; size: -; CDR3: CASSSSGGGTEAFF; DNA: TGTGCCAGCAGCTCGTCCGGCGGGGGGACTGAAGCTTTCTTT
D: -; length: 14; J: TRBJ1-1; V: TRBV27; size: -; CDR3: CASSTQRGGTEAFF; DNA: TGTGCCAGCAGTACACAAAGGGGTGGAACTGAAGCTTTCTTT
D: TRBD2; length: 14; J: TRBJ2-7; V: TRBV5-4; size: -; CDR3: CASSLHSGSNEQYF; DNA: TGTGCCAGCAGCTTGCATAGCGGGAGTAACGAGCAGTACTTC
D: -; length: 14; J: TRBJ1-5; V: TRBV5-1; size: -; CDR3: CASSFGQPNQPQHF; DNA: TGCGCCAGCAGCTTCGGACAGCCCAATCAGCCCCAGCATTTT
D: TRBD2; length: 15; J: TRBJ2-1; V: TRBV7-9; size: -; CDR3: CASSWREVNYNEQFF; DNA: TGTGCCAGCAGTTGGCGGGAGGTTAACTACAATGAGCAGTTCTTC
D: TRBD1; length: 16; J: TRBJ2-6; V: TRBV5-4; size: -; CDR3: CASSLAGDSATSVLTF; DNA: TGTGCCAGCAGCTTGGCCGGGGACAGTGCGACTTCCGTCCTGACTTTC
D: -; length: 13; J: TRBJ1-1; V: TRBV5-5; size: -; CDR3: CASSRGLNTEAFF; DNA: TGTGCCAGCAGCCGGGGGTTGAACACTGAAGCTTTCTTT
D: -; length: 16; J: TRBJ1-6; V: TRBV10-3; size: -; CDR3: CAISERQRGGNSPLHF; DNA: TGTGCCATCAGTGAAAGACAGAGGGGGGGAAATTCACCCCTCCACTTT
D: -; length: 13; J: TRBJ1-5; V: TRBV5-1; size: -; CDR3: CASSLAINQPQHF; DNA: TGCGCCAGCAGCTTGGCCATCAATCAGCCCCAGCATTTT
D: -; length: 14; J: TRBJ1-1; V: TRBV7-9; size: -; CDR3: CASSLIGTWSGAFF; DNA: TGTGCCAGCAGCTTAATTGGGACTTGGAGTGGGGCTTTCTTT
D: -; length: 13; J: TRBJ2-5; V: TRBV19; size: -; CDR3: CASGWTVQETQYF; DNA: TGTGCCAGTGGATGGACTGTTCAAGAGACCCAGTACTTC
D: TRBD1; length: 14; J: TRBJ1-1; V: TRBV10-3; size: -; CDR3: CATRTGGTNTEAFF; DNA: TGTGCCACTCGGACAGGGGGAACGAACACTGAAGCTTTCTTT
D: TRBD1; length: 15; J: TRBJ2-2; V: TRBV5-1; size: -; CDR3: CASSTGTGGPGELFF; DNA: TGCGCCAGCAGCACCGGGACAGGGGGCCCCGGGGAGCTGTTTTTT
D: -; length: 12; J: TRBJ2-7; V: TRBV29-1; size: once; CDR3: CSVGDTYYEQYF; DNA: TGCAGCGTAGGGGACACCTATTACGAGCAGTACTTC
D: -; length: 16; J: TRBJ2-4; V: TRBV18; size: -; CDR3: CASSPPRGRAKNIQYF; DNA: TGTGCCAGCTCACCACCCAGGGGAAGGGCCAAAAACATTCAGTACTTC
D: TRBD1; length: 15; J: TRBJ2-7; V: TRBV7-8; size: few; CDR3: CASSLSRDRGGEQYF; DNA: TGTGCCAGCAGCCTTAGCAGGGACAGGGGAGGCGAGCAGTACTTC
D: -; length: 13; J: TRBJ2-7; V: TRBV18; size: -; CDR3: CASSPRLAYEQYF; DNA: TGTGCCAGCTCACCACGACTAGCCTACGAGCAGTACTTC
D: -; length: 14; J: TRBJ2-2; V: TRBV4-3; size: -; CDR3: CASSQDSYTGELFF; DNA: TGCGCCAGCAGCCAAGATAGTTACACCGGGGAGCTGTTTTTT
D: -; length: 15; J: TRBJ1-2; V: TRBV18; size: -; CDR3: CASSPAGVGDYGYTF; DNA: TGTGCCAGCTCACCCGCCGGGGTGGGAGACTATGGCTACACCTTC
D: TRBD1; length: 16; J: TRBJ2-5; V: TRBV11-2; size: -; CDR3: CASRSTARGRGETQYF; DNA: TGTGCCAGCAGATCGACGGCCAGGGGGCGTGGGGAGACCCAGTACTTC
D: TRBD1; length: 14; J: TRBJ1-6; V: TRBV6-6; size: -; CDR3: CASNGQGQNSPLHF; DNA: TGTGCCAGCAACGGTCAGGGACAGAATTCACCCCTCCACTTT
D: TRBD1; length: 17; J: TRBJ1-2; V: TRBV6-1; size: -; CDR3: CASSGDRGRSTDYGYTF; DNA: TGTGCCAGCAGTGGGGACAGGGGGCGAAGTACTGACTATGGCTACACCTTC
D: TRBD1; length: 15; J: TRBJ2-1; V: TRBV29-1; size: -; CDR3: CSVEIWDRGRYEQFF; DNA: TGCAGCGTTGAAATATGGGACAGGGGGAGGTATGAGCAGTTCTTC
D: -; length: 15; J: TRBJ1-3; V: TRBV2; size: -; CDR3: CASSEAPTFGNTIYF; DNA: TGTGCCAGCAGTGAAGCGCCGACATTTGGAAACACCATATATTTT
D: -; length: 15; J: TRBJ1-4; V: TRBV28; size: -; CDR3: CASTTGFLTNEKLFF; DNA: TGTGCCAGCACTACAGGGTTTCTAACTAATGAAAAACTGTTTTTT
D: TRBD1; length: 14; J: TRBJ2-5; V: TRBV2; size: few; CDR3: CASSEATGGETQYF; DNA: TGTGCCAGCAGTGAAGCTACAGGGGGCGAGACCCAGTACTTC
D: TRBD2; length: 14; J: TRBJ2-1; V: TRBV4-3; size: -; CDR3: CASSPGGSGEGQFF; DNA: TGCGCCAGCAGCCCCGGGGGGAGTGGGGAGGGGCAGTTCTTC
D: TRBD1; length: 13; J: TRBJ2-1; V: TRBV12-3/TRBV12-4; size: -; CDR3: CASTPGQGDEQFF; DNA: TGTGCCAGCACCCCCGGGCAGGGGGATGAGCAGTTCTTC
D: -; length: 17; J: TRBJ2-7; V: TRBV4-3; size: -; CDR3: CASSQVVKGRYSYEQYF; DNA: TGCGCCAGCAGCCAAGTAGTGAAGGGGCGCTACTCCTACGAGCAGTACTTC
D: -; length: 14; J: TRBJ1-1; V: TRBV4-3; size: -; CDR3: CASSQGLTGTEAFF; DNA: TGCGCCAGCAGCCAAGGACTCACCGGGACTGAAGCTTTCTTT
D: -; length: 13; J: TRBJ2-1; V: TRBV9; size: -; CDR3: CASSKDGVDEQFF; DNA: TGTGCCAGCAGTAAAGACGGGGTCGATGAGCAGTTCTTC